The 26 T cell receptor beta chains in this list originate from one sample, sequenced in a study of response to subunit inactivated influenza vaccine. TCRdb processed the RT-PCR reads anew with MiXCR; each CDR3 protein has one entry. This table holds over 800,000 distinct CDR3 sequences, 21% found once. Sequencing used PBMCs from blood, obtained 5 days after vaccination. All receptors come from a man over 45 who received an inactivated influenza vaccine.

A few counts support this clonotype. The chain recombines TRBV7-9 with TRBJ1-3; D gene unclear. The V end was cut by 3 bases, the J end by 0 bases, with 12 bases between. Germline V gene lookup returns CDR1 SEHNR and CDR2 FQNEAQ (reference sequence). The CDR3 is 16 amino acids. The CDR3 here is CASSFWQPVSGNTIYF. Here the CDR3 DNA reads TGTGCCAGCAGCTTTTGGCAACCCGTCTCTGGAAACACCATATATTTT.

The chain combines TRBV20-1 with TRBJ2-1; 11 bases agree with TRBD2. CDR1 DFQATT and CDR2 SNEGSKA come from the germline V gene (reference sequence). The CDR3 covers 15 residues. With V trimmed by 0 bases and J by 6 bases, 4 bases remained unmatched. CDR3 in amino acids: CSARELAGGFNEQFF. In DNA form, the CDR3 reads TGCAGTGCTAGAGAATTAGCGGGAGGGTTCAATGAGCAGTTCTTC.

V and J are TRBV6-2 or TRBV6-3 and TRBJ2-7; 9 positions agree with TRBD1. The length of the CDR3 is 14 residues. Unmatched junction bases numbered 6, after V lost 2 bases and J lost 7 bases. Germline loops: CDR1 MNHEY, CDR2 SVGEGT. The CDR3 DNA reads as TGTGCCAGCAGTTACGGACAGGGGCCTGGGGAGCAGTACTTC. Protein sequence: CASSYGQGPGEQYF.

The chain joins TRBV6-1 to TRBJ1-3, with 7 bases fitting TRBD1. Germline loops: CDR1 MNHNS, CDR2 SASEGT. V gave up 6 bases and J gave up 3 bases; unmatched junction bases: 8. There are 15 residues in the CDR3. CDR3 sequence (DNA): TGTGCCAGCAGACCAGGGACAGTAGGTGGAAACACCATATATTTT. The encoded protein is CASRPGTVGGNTIYF.

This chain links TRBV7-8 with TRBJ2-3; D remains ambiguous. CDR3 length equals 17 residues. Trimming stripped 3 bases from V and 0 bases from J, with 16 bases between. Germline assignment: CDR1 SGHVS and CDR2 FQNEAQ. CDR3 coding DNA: TGTGCCAGCAGCTTGAGTTGGGGATCCTTTAGCACAGATACGCAGTATTTT. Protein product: CASSLSWGSFSTDTQYF.

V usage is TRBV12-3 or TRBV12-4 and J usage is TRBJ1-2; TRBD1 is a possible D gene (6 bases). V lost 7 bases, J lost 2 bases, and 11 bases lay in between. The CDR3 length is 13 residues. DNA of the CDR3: TGTGCCAGCATGTCGGGGGGCAACTATGGCTACACCTTC. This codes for CASMSGGNYGYTF.

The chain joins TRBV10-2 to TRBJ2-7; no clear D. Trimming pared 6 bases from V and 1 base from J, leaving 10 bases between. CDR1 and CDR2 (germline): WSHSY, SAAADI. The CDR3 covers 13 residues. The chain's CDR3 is CASRKTDSYEQYF. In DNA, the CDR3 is TGCGCCAGCAGGAAGACTGATTCCTACGAGCAGTACTTC.

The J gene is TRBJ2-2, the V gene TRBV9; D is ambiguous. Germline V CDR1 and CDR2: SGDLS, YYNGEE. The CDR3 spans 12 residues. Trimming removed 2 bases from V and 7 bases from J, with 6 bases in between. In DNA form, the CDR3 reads TGTGCCAGCAGCGTTCATGACGGGGAGCTGTTTTTT. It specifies CASSVHDGELFF.

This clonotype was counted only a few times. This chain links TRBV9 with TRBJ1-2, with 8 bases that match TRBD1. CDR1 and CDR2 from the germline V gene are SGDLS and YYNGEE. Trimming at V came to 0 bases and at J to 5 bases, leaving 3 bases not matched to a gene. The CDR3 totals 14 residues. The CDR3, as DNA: TGTGCCAGCAGCGTAGGACAGGGGAGTTATGGCTACACCTTC. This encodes CASSVGQGSYGYTF.

The CDR3 protein is CASSLEGMSNQPQHF. The CDR3 coding sequence is TGTGCCAGCAGTTTAGAGGGTATGAGCAATCAGCCCCAGCATTTT. This chain uses TRBV28 with TRBJ1-5, with no clear D. The germline V gene encodes CDR1 MDHEN and CDR2 SYDVKM. There are 15 residues in the CDR3. Trimming took off 2 bases at V and 1 base at J, with 9 bases between the two ends.

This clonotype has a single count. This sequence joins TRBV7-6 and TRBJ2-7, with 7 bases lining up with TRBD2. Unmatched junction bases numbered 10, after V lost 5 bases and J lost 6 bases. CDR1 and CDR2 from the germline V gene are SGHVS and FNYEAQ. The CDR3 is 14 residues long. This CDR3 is CASSPPGLWAEQYF. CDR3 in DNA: TGTGCCAGCAGCCCGCCGGGACTATGGGCCGAGCAGTACTTC.

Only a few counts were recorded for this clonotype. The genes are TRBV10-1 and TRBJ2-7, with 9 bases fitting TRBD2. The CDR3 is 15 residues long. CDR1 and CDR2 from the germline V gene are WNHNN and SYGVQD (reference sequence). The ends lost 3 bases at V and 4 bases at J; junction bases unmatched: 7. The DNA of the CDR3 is TGCGCCAGCAGTGACTTTTCTAGCGGGGAATACGAGCAGTACTTC. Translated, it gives CASSDFSSGEYEQYF.

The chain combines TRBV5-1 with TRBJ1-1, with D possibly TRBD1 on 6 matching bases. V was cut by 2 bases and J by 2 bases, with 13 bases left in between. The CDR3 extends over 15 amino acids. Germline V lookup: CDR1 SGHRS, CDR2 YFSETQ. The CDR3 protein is CASSFQAGANTEAFF. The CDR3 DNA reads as TGCGCCAGCAGCTTTCAGGCAGGGGCCAACACTGAAGCTTTCTTT.

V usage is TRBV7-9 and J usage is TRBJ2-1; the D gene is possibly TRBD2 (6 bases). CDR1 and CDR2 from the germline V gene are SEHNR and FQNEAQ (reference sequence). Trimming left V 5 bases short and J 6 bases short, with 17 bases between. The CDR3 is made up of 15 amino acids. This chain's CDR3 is CASSPPGSGGNEQFF. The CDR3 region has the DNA TGTGCCAGCAGCCCCCCGGGTAGCGGAGGCAATGAGCAGTTCTTC.

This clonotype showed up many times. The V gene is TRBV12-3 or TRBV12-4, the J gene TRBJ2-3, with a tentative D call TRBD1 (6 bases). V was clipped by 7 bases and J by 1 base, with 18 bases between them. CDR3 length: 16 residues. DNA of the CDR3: TGTGCCAGCAACTTACAAACAGGGAGAGGCACAGATACGCAGTATTTT. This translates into CASNLQTGRGTDTQYF.

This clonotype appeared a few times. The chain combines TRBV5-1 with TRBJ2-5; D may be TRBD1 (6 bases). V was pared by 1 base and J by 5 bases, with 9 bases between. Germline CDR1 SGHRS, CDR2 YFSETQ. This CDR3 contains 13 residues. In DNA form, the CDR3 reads TGCGCCAGCAGCTTGACAGGGATGGAGACCCAGTACTTC. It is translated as CASSLTGMETQYF.

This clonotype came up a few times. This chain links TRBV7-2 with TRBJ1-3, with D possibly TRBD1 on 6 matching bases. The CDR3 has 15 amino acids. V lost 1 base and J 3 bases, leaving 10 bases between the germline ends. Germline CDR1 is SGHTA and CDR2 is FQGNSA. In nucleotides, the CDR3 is TGTGCCAGCAGCTTAGTCGGAGGGGGTGGAAACACCATATATTTT. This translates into CASSLVGGGGNTIYF.

The CDR3 loop reads CASRAGTGGFEYF. The CDR3 DNA reads TGTGCCAGCAGGGCCGGGACAGGGGGTTTTGAGTACTTC. The V and J genes are TRBV6-2 or TRBV6-3 and TRBJ2-4; 11 positions match TRBD1. J was trimmed by 14 bases and V by 6 bases; bases with no gene match: 9. Germline V gives CDR1 MNHEY, CDR2 SVGEGT. This CDR3 region has 13 residues.

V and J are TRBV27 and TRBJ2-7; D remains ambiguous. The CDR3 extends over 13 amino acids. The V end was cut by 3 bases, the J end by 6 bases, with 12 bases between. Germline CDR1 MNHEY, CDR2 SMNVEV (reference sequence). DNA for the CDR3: TGTGCCAGCAGTTTTCGTCGGCCTGGCGAGCAGTACTTC. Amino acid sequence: CASSFRRPGEQYF.

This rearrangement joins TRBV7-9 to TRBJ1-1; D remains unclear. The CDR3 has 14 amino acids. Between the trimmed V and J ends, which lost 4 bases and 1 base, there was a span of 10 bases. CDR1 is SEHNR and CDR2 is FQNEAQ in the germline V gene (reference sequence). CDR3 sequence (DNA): TGTGCCAGCAGCTCCTGGGTGGAGAACACTGAAGCTTTCTTT. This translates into CASSSWVENTEAFF.

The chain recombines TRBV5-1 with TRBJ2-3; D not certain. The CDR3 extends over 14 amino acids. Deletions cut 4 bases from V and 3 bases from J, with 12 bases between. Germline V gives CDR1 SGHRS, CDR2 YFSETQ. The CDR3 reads CASSPDLPTDTQYF. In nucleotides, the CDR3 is TGCGCCAGCAGCCCGGACCTACCTACAGATACGCAGTATTTT.

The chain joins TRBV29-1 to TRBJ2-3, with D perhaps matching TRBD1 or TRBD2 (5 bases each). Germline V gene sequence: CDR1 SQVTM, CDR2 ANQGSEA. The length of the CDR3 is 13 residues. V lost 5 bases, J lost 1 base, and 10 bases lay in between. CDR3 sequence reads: CSVSVGRTDTQYF. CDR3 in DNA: TGCAGCGTTTCGGTGGGACGCACAGATACGCAGTATTTT.

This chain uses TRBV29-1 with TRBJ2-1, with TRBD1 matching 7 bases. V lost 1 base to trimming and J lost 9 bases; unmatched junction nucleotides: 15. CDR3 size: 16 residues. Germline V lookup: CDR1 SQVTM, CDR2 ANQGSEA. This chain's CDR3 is CSVEGPKGGAGIEQFF. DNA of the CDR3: TGCAGCGTTGAAGGTCCTAAAGGGGGCGCCGGGATTGAGCAGTTCTTC.

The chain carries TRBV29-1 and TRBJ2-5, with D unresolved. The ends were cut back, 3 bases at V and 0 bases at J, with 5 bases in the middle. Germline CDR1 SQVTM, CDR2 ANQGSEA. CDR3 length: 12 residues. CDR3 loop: CSVDVNQETQYF. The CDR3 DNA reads TGCAGCGTTGATGTTAACCAAGAGACCCAGTACTTC.

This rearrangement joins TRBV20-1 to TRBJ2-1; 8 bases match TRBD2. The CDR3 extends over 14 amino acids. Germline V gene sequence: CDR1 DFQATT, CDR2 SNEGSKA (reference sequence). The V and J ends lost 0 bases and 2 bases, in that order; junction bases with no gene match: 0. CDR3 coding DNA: TGCAGTGCTAGAGAGCGGGAGGCCTACAATGAGCAGTTCTTC. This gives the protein CSAREREAYNEQFF.

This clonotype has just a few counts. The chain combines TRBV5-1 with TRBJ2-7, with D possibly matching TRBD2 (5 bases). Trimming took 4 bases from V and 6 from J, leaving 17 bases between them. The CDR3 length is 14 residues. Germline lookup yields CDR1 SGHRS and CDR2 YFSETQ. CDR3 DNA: TGCGCCAGCAGCATGGAGCTCGCGGGCAGCGAGCAGTACTTC. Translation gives CASSMELAGSEQYF.